The following is a TCR beta chain sequence with its context. Its antigen is not known. These data originate in a study of cytomegalovirus exposure and HLA in healthy donors. Study at large: Drawn from HLA-typed donors, about 85 million unique TCRs were held in an early data release. The study, taken as a whole, reports: An analysis that came later showed most CMV-associated TCR beta chains appearing HLA-restricted.

Both 60 Vbeta primers and 13 Jbeta primers went into the PCR. Here immunoSEQ multiplex PCR was the method, and the copy in TCRdb shows in-frame clones only, minus some. The ten top clones account for around 3.4%, within a sample of over 100,000 clones. In germline, CDR1 is LNHDA, CDR2 SQIVND (reference sequence). CDR3 length: 17 residues. The V gene end was trimmed by 3 bases and the J gene end by 0 bases; junction bases not matched to a gene: 10. The material sequenced was PBMCs. The V and J genes are TRBV19 and TRBJ1-2; TRBD1 matches 7 bases. The clonotype comes from a man aged 25 to 40 in good health and CMV-seronegative. CDR3 coding DNA: TGTGCCAGTAGTATCCCTCGACAGGGACCTACTAACTATGGCTACACCTTC. Protein sequence: CASSIPRQGPTNYGYTF. The variable domain in full, completed from reference TRBV19 and TRBJ1-2, reads DGGITQSPKYLFRKEGQNVTLSCEQNLNHDAMYWYRQDPGQGLRLIYYSQIVNDFQKGDIAEGYSVSREKKESFPLTVTSAQKNPTAFYLCASSIPRQGPTNYGYTFGSGTRLTVV.